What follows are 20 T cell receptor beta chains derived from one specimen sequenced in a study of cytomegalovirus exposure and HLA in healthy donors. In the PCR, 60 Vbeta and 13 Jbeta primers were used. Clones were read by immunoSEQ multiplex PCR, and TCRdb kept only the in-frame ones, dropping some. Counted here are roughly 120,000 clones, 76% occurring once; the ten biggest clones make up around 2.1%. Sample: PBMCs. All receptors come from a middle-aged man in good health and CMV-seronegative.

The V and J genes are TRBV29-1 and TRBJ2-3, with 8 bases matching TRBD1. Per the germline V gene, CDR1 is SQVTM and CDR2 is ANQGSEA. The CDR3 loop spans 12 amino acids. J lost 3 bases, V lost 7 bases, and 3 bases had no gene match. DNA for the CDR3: TGCAGCGCTACAGGGGGTACAGATACGCAGTATTTT. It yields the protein CSATGGTDTQYF.

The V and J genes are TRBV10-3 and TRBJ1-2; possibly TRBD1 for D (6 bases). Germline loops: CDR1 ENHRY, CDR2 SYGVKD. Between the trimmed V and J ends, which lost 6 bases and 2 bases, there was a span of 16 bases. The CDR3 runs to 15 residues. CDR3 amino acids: CAISPGQSGNYGYTF. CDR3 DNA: TGTGCCATCAGCCCTGGACAGTCGGGGAACTATGGCTACACCTTC.

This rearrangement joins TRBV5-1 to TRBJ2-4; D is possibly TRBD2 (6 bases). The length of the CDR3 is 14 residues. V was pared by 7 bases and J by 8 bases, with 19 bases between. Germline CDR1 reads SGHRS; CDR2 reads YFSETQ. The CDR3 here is CASGVRGMGDIQYF. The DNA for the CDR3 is TGCGCCAGCGGGGTGCGGGGCATGGGGGACATTCAGTACTTC.

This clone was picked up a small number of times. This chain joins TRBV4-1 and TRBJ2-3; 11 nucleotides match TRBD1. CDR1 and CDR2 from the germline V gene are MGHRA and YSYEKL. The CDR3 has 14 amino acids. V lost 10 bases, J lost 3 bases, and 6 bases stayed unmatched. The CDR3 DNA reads TGCGCCACCCAGGACAGGGGGCTTACAGATACGCAGTATTTT. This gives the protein CATQDRGLTDTQYF.

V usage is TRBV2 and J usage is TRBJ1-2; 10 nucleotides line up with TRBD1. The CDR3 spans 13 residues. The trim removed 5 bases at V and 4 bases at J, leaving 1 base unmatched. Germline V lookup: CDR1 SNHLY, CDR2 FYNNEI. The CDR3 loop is CASSRTGGYGYTF. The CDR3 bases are TGTGCCAGCAGTCGGACAGGGGGCTATGGCTACACCTTC.

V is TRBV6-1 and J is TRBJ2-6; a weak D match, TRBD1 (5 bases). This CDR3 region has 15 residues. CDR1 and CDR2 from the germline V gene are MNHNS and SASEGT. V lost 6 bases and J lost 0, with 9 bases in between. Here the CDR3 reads CASRVRDSGANVLTF. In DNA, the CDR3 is TGTGCCAGCAGGGTCAGGGACTCTGGGGCCAACGTCCTGACTTTC.

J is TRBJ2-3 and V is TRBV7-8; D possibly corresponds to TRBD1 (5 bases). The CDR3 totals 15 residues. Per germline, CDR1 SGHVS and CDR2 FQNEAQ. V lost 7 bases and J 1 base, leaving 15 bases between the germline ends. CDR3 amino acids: CASTFRATGTDTQYF. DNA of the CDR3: TGTGCCAGCACGTTCAGGGCGACTGGCACAGATACGCAGTATTTT.

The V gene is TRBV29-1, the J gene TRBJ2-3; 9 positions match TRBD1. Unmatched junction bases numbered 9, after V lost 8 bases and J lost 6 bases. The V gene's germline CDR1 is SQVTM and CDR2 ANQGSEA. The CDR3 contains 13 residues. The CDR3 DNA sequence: TGCAGCCATACGGGACAGGGAGGGGATACGCAGTATTTT. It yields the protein CSHTGQGGDTQYF.

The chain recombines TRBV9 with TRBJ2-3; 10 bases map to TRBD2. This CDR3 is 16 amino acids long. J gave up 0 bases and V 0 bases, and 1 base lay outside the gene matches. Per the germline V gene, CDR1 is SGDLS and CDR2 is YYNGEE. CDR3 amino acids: CASSVAGLASTDTQYF. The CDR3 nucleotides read TGTGCCAGCAGCGTAGCGGGACTAGCGAGCACAGATACGCAGTATTTT.

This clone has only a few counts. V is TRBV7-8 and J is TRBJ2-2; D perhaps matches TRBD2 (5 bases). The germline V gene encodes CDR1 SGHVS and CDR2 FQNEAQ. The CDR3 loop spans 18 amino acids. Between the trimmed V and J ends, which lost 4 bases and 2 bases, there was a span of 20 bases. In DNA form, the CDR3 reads TGTGCCAGCAGCTCGCCCCCCGGGATAGGGCTAAACACCGGGGAGCTGTTTTTT. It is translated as CASSSPPGIGLNTGELFF.

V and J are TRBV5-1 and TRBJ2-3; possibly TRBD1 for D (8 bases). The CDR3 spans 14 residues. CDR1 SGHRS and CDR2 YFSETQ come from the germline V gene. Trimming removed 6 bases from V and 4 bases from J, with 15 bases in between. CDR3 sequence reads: CASKTGEGADTQYF. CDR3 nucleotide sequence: TGCGCCAGCAAGACAGGGGAGGGGGCAGATACGCAGTATTTT.

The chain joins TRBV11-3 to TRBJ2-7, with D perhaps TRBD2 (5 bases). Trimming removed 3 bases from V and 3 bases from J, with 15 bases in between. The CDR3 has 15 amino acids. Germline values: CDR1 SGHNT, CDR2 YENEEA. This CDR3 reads CASSLGSLGSYEQYF. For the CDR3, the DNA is TGTGCCAGCAGCTTGGGGTCTCTTGGGAGCTACGAGCAGTACTTC.

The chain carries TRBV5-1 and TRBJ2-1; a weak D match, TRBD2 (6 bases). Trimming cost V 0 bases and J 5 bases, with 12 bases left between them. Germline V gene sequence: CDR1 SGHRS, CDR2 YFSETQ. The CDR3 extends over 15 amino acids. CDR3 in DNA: TGCGCCAGCAGCTTGGTAGCGGACCTTAACAATGAGCAGTTCTTC. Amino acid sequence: CASSLVADLNNEQFF.

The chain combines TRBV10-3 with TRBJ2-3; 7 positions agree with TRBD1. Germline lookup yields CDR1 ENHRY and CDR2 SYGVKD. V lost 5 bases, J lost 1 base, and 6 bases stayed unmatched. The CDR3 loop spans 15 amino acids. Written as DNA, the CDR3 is TGTGCCATCAGTACAACAGGGGATGGCACAGATACGCAGTATTTT. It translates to CAISTTGDGTDTQYF.

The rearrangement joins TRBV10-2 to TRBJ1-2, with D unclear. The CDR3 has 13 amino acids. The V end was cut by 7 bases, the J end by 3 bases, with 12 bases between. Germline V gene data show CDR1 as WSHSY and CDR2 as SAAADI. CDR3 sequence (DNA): TGCGCCAGCACCTATGACGGAGACTATGGCTACACCTTC. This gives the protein CASTYDGDYGYTF.

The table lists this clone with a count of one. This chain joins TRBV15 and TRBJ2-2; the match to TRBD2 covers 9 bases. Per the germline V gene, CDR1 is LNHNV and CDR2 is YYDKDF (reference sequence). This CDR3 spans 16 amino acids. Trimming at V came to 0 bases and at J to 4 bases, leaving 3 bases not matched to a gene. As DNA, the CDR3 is TGTGCCACCAGCAGAGATGCGGGGGGGGCCACCGGGGAGCTGTTTTTT. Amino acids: CATSRDAGGATGELFF.

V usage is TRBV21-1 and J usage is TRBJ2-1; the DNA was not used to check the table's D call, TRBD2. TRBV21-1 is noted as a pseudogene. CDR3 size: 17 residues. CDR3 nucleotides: TGTGCCAGCAGCTCAGGGACTAGCGGCCACTCCTACAATGAGCAGTTCTTC. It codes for CASSSGTSGHSYNEQFF.

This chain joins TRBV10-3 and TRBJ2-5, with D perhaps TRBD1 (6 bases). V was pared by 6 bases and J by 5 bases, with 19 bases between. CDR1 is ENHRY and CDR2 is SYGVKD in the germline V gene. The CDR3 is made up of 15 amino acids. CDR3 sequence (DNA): TGTGCCATCAGACCCGATTTTGGGGGCGAGGAGACCCAGTACTTC. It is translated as CAIRPDFGGEETQYF.

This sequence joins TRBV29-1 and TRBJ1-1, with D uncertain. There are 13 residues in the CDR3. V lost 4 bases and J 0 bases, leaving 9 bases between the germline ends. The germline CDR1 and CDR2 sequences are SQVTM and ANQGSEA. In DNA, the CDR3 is TGCAGCGTTGTGAATTCGGTGAACACTGAAGCTTTCTTT. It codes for CSVVNSVNTEAFF.

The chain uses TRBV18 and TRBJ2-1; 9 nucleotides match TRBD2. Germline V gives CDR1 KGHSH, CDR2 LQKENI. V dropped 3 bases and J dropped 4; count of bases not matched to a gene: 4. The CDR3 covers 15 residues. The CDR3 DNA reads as TGTGCCAGCTCACCTCCTAGCGGGGATTACAATGAGCAGTTCTTC. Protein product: CASSPPSGDYNEQFF.